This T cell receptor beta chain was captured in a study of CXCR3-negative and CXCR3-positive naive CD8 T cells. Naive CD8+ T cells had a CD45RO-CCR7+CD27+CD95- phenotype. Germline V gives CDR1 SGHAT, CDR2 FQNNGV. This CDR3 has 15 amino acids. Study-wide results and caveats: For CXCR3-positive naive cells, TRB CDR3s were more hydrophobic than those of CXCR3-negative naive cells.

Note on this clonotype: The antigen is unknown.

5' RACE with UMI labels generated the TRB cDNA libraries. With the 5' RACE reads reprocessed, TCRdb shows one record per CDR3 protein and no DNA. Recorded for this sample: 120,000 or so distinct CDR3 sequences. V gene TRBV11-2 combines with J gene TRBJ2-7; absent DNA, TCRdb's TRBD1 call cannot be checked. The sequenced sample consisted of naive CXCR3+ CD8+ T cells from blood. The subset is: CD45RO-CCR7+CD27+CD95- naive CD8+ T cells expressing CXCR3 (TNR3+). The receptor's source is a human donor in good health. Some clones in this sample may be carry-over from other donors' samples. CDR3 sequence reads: CASSSSWDSSYEQYF.